Each of the 9 T cell receptor beta chains below was sequenced from the same sample in a study of Tregs in tolerant kidney transplant recipients. The protocol was immunoSEQ multiplex PCR, while the TCRdb copy is restricted to in-frame clones and leaves out a portion. This sample has over 60,000 clones; around nine tenths occur once, and the top ten carry 0.35% to 0.5%. The sample was CD4+ T cells from blood, taken before the transplant. These receptors all come from a human donor who received a combined kidney and bone marrow transplant.

Only a few counts were recorded for this clone. CDR3 coding DNA: TGTGCCAGCAGTCGCGACACGGATAACTATGGCTACACCTTC. Translation gives CASSRDTDNYGYTF. The chain has TRBV6-5 and TRBJ1-2; D is ambiguous. Per germline, CDR1 MNHEY and CDR2 SVGAGI. V dropped 5 bases and J dropped 1 base, with 11 bases sitting between them. CDR3 size: 14 residues.

The chain recombines TRBV30 with TRBJ2-1; 11 bases are a match to TRBD2. The CDR3 sequence is 13 residues long. The V gene end was trimmed by 8 bases and the J gene end by 1 base; junction bases not matched to a gene: 1. Germline V gives CDR1 GTSNPN, CDR2 SVGIG (reference sequence). CDR3 protein: CARTSGSYNEQFF. The CDR3 coding sequence is TGTGCCCGGACTAGCGGGTCCTACAATGAGCAGTTCTTC.

This chain joins TRBV6-5 and TRBJ2-3, with 7 bases identical to TRBD1. The junction had 6 bases not matched to a gene; V was cut back by 5 bases and J by 7 bases. The germline V gene encodes CDR1 MNHEY and CDR2 SVGAGI. This CDR3 spans 13 amino acids. The chain's CDR3 is CASSRGQVHTQYF. CDR3 sequence (DNA): TGTGCCAGCAGTCGCGGACAGGTACATACGCAGTATTTT.

CDR3 amino acids: CASSAPGLAANYEQYF. The CDR3 DNA is TGTGCCAGCAGCGCTCCGGGACTAGCGGCCAACTACGAGCAGTACTTC. The chain uses TRBV5-4 and TRBJ2-7, with 11 bases lining up with TRBD2. V shed 4 bases and J 3 bases; nucleotides not matched to a gene: 9. Per the germline V gene, CDR1 is SGHNT and CDR2 is YYREEE (reference sequence). The CDR3 loop spans 16 amino acids.

This clone was detected a few times. CDR3 in DNA: TGTGCCAGTAGCGCGGACAAGAACACTGAAGCTTTCTTT. This sequence encodes CASSADKNTEAFF. The chain joins TRBV19 to TRBJ1-1; TRBD1 might be the D (5 bases). Looked up from germline, CDR1 is LNHDA and CDR2 is SQIVND (reference sequence). The ends were cut back, 6 bases at V and 1 base at J, with 9 bases in the middle. The CDR3 has 13 residues.

The DNA for the CDR3 is TGTGCCAGCAGCCCTATACTAGCGGGATTTTCTACTGAGCAGTTCTTC. Its protein is CASSPILAGFSTEQFF. The V call is TRBV7-2, the J call TRBJ2-1; 10 bases are a match to TRBD2. After removal of 5 bases from V and 9 bases from J, the junction contained 13 bases not matched to a gene. The V gene's germline CDR1 is SGHTA and CDR2 FQGNSA. CDR3 length: 16 amino acids.

J is TRBJ1-1 and V is TRBV7-2; D is unclear. Trimming left V 1 base short and J 0 bases short, with 12 bases between. The length of the CDR3 is 16 residues. Germline assignment: CDR1 SGHTA and CDR2 FQGNSA. CDR3 residues: CASSLDELVLNTEAFF. The CDR3, as DNA: TGTGCCAGCAGCTTAGATGAGTTAGTACTGAACACTGAAGCTTTCTTT.

The V call is TRBV5-6, the J call TRBJ1-1, with D perhaps matching TRBD1 (6 bases). This CDR3 region has 15 residues. The germline gives CDR1 SGHDT, CDR2 YYEEEE. V was clipped by 3 bases and J by 0 bases, with 12 bases between them. The CDR3 DNA is TGTGCCAGCAGCTCGCCGGGACACCTGAACACTGAAGCTTTCTTT. This codes for CASSSPGHLNTEAFF.

V and J are TRBV7-2 and TRBJ1-2; 7 bases agree with TRBD1. Germline V gene sequence: CDR1 SGHTA, CDR2 FQGNSA. The CDR3 length is 17 residues. The J segment lost 3 bases and the V segment lost 1 base, leaving 11 bases of the junction unmatched. This chain's CDR3 is CASSLGSRQGVDYGYTF. CDR3 DNA: TGTGCCAGCAGCTTAGGGTCCCGCCAGGGGGTGGACTATGGCTACACCTTC.